The 19 T cell receptor beta chains below were found in one sample sequenced in a study of OX40 agonist ivuxolimab in advanced cancers. Profiling relied on immunoSEQ multiplex PCR, and the TCRdb table lists in-frame clones only, not all of them. Among around 65,000 clones listed, around four fifths were seen once. The material was CD4+ or CD8+ T cells sorted from blood, obtained in a trial of the OX40 agonist ivuxolimab. The receptors were gathered from an adult with an advanced solid tumor such as melanoma, head and neck, liver or kidney cancer.

This chain connects TRBV28 to TRBJ2-7, with TRBD2 matching over 14 bases. The length of the CDR3 is 15 residues. J gave up 5 bases and V 5 bases, and 5 bases lay outside the gene matches. Germline V lookup: CDR1 MDHEN, CDR2 SYDVKM. The CDR3 here is CASSPGTSGSHEQYF. The CDR3 coding sequence is TGTGCCAGCAGTCCCGGGACTAGCGGGAGCCACGAGCAGTACTTC.

The V call is TRBV28, the J call TRBJ2-7; D possibly corresponds to TRBD1 (5 bases). The CDR3 length is 12 residues. Germline CDR1 is MDHEN and CDR2 is SYDVKM. Trimming removed 10 bases from V and 0 bases from J, with 10 bases in between. As DNA, the CDR3 is TGTGCCACCCGACAGACCTCCTACGAGCAGTACTTC. It specifies CATRQTSYEQYF.

This rearrangement joins TRBV9 to TRBJ1-6; 7 positions match TRBD1. After removal of 3 bases from V and 1 base from J, the junction contained 1 base not matched to a gene. Germline V lookup: CDR1 SGDLS, CDR2 YYNGEE. This CDR3 is 15 amino acids long. The DNA for the CDR3 is TGTGCCAGCAGCGCGGACAGGTCCTATAATTCACCCCTCCACTTT. Protein product: CASSADRSYNSPLHF.

This clone is a singleton in its sample. The chain joins TRBV5-1 to TRBJ2-5; D gene uncertain. V was cut by 3 bases and J by 2 bases, with 8 bases left in between. This CDR3 contains 13 residues. Germline V lookup: CDR1 SGHRS, CDR2 YFSETQ. The CDR3 DNA reads as TGCGCCAGCAGCTCCCGAGAGCAAGAGACCCAGTACTTC. Protein sequence: CASSSREQETQYF.

The CDR3 sequence is CASRLPGGRNTEAFF. DNA of the CDR3: TGTGCCAGCAGACTTCCTGGGGGGCGGAACACTGAAGCTTTCTTT. The rearrangement joins TRBV11-1 to TRBJ1-1, with D possibly matching TRBD1 (6 bases). V shed 6 bases and J shed 1 base, with 15 bases lying between them. Per germline, CDR1 SGHAT and CDR2 FQDESV (reference sequence). The CDR3 length is 15 residues. Variable domain in full (rest from reference TRBV11-1 and TRBJ1-1): EAEVAQSPRYKITEKSQAVAFWCDPISGHATLYWYRQILGQGPELLVQFQDESVVDDSQLPKDRFSAERLKGVDSTLKIQPAELGDSAMYLCASRLPGGRNTEAFFGQGTRLTVV.

In DNA, the CDR3 is TGTGCCATGACTAGCGGGAGCAGGGGCTACAATGAGCAGTTCTTC. It yields the protein CAMTSGSRGYNEQFF. The chain couples TRBV5-4 to TRBJ2-1; 12 positions match TRBD2. After removal of 9 bases from V and 3 bases from J, the junction contained 7 bases not matched to a gene. CDR3 length: 15 residues. Germline assignment: CDR1 SGHNT and CDR2 YYREEE (reference sequence).

The V call is TRBV4-2, the J call TRBJ2-3, with D possibly TRBD1 on 6 matching bases. Between the trimmed V and J ends, which lost 2 bases and 3 bases, there was a span of 18 bases. CDR1 is LGHNA and CDR2 is YNFKEQ in the germline V gene. CDR3 size: 17 residues. CDR3 region: CASSQTGWDMGTDTQYF. The CDR3 region has the DNA TGTGCCAGCAGCCAAACCGGGTGGGACATGGGGACAGATACGCAGTATTTT.

The chain employs TRBV5-1 and TRBJ2-6; D unresolved. The CDR3 runs 16 residues. Per the germline V gene, CDR1 is SGHRS and CDR2 is YFSETQ. Between the trimmed V and J ends, which lost 0 bases and 3 bases, there was a span of 10 bases. The DNA for the CDR3 is TGCGCCAGCAGCTTGGTTAGGGATGATGGGGCCAACGTCCTGACTTTC. It is translated as CASSLVRDDGANVLTF.

This chain uses TRBV18 with TRBJ1-1; D may be TRBD1 (5 bases). V was cut by 0 bases and J by 0 bases, with 11 bases left in between. In germline, CDR1 is KGHSH, CDR2 LQKENI. CDR3 size: 16 residues. The CDR3 region is CASSPPGGGMNTEAFF. CDR3 nucleotide sequence: TGTGCCAGCTCACCACCCGGGGGTGGAATGAACACTGAAGCTTTCTTT.

V and J are TRBV4-2 and TRBJ2-7; TRBD2 agrees at 11 bases. Per germline, CDR1 LGHNA and CDR2 YNFKEQ. The CDR3 consists of 16 residues. With 2 bases clipped from V and 1 base from J, the junction kept 4 bases outside the gene matches. Here the CDR3 reads CASSQTRTSGSYEQYF. The CDR3 region has the DNA TGTGCCAGCAGCCAAACCCGGACTAGCGGGTCCTACGAGCAGTACTTC.

This clone has a handful of counts. The V gene is TRBV7-9, the J gene TRBJ1-1, with no clear D. This CDR3 comprises 13 residues. Trimming shortened V by 1 base and J by 4 bases, and 7 bases separated the two germline ends. The germline CDR1 and CDR2 sequences are SEHNR and FQNEAQ (reference sequence). The CDR3 loop is CASSLGGFTEAFF. In nucleotides, the CDR3 is TGTGCCAGCAGCTTAGGGGGATTCACTGAAGCTTTCTTT.

The J gene is TRBJ1-6, the V gene TRBV27, with D unclear. This CDR3 has 14 residues. Trimming pared 5 bases from V and 5 bases from J, leaving 10 bases between. Germline loops: CDR1 MNHEY, CDR2 SMNVEV (reference sequence). In DNA form, the CDR3 reads TGTGCCAGCAGTCGGACGGGAGATAATTCACCCCTCCACTTT. It is translated as CASSRTGDNSPLHF.

The rearrangement joins TRBV18 to TRBJ2-3; TRBD1 matches at 9 bases. CDR3 length equals 15 residues. The germline CDR1 and CDR2 sequences are KGHSH and LQKENI. Trimming at V came to 6 bases and at J to 2 bases, leaving 6 bases not matched to a gene. DNA of the CDR3: TGTGCCAGCTCGGCCGGGACAGGGCTCACAGATACGCAGTATTTT. Translation gives CASSAGTGLTDTQYF.

The chain uses TRBV19 and TRBJ1-2, with unresolved D. Trimming took 5 bases from V and 3 from J, leaving 28 bases between them. Germline assignment: CDR1 LNHDA and CDR2 SQIVND (reference sequence). The length of the CDR3 is 19 residues. This CDR3 is CASSPYLSGPSETHYGYTF. The CDR3 nucleotides are TGTGCCAGTAGTCCCTACCTTAGTGGACCCTCGGAAACCCACTATGGCTACACCTTC.

The chain couples TRBV28 to TRBJ1-5, with D perhaps matching TRBD1 (6 bases). The V end was cut by 1 base, the J end by 3 bases, with 10 bases between. This CDR3 has 15 amino acids. Germline values: CDR1 MDHEN, CDR2 SYDVKM. The CDR3 here is CASSLFAGDNQPQHF. CDR3 coding DNA: TGTGCCAGCAGTTTATTTGCAGGGGACAATCAGCCCCAGCATTTT.

This chain uses TRBV5-1 with TRBJ1-2, with TRBD1 matching over 9 bases. The CDR3 covers 16 residues. After removal of 0 bases from V and 5 bases from J, the junction contained 8 bases not matched to a gene. In germline, CDR1 is SGHRS, CDR2 YFSETQ. The CDR3: CASSLAGGQGLYGYTF. For the CDR3, the DNA is TGCGCCAGCAGCTTGGCCGGGGGACAGGGCTTATATGGCTACACCTTC.

The J gene is TRBJ2-2, the V gene TRBV6-6; 7 bases fit TRBD1. The CDR3 has 15 residues. Germline V gene sequence: CDR1 MNHNY, CDR2 SVGAGI (reference sequence). The J segment lost 5 bases and the V segment lost 6 bases, leaving 9 bases of the junction unmatched. The chain's CDR3 is CASSQDRLGTGELFF. DNA of the CDR3: TGTGCCAGCAGCCAGGACAGGCTTGGGACCGGGGAGCTGTTTTTT.

The rearrangement uses TRBV2 and TRBJ1-1, with no clear D. Germline assignment: CDR1 SNHLY and CDR2 FYNNEI. The CDR3 runs to 12 residues. V was shortened by 8 bases and J by 3 bases, with 10 bases between the two germline ends. The CDR3 region has the DNA TGTGCCAGCGGTGTTGCCTACACTGAAGCTTTCTTT. This gives the protein CASGVAYTEAFF.

The DNA of the CDR3 is TGTGCCAGCGGCAAAGGGGTAGTGGGCACTGAAGCTTTCTTT. This translates into CASGKGVVGTEAFF. The genes are TRBV2 and TRBJ1-1, with a weak D call TRBD1 (5 bases). Germline loops: CDR1 SNHLY, CDR2 FYNNEI. CDR3 size: 14 residues. Trimming left V 8 bases short and J 4 bases short, with 17 bases between.